This entry lists 17 T cell receptor beta chains sequenced from one sample in a study of Graves' ophthalmopathy and Graves' hyperthyroidism (dated by TCRdb to the late 2010s). TCRdb shows the sequencer as Illumina HiSeq 2000. TCR beta CDR3 regions were amplified from RNA transcripts for repertoire sequencing. HTBI primers and the Qiagen OneStep RT-PCR kit were used in a first-round RT-PCR, which was followed by a second-round multiplex PCR, size selection and purification. TCRdb itself trimmed the public reads at Q25 with fastp, ran MiXCR and retained productive beta chains. Each entry is one CDR3 protein sequence, shown with its most common DNA and genes. This sample lists hundreds of thousands of distinct CDR3 sequences; over 15% were detected once. The biggest ten clones account for approximately 7% of the sample. Sequencing input: peripheral blood. The receptors originated from a woman aged 18-29 years with stable Graves' hyperthyroidism. Donor details come from another sample of the same person, matched by shared clones.

There are many counts of this clonotype. The CDR3 sequence is CASSLVQTPRYTF. For the CDR3, the DNA is TGTGCCAGCAGTTTGGTTCAGACCCCCCGCTACACCTTC. The chain combines TRBV12-3 or TRBV12-4 with TRBJ1-2; unclear D gene. This CDR3 is 13 amino acids long. V lost 3 bases and J lost 9, with 14 bases in between.

This clonotype was counted a single time. This sequence joins TRBV12-3 or TRBV12-4 and TRBJ1-3; D gene unclear. The CDR3 covers 13 residues. V was shortened by 6 bases and J by 4 bases, with 10 bases between the two germline ends. The CDR3 nucleotides are TGTGCCAGCAGAGTGGGAATGGGAAACACCATATATTTT. It encodes CASRVGMGNTIYF.

This clonotype showed up many times. This chain joins TRBV5-1 and TRBJ1-2; TRBD1 is a possible D gene (6 bases). Germline CDR1 reads SGHRS; CDR2 reads YFSETQ. V shed 4 bases and J shed 5 bases, with 18 bases lying between them. CDR3 size: 15 residues. CDR3 bases: TGCGCCAGCAGCCACGGACAGTCCGCTTCTTATGGCTACACCTTC. Translating it yields CASSHGQSASYGYTF. The full variable domain, rest sourced from reference TRBV5-1 and TRBJ1-2, is KAGVTQTPRYLIKTRGQQVTLSCSPISGHRSVSWYQQTPGQGLQFLFEYFSETQRNKGNFPGRFSGRQFSNSRSEMNVSTLELGDSALYLCASSHGQSASYGYTFGSGTRLTVV.

The chain uses TRBV11-1 and TRBJ2-7; D could derive from TRBD1 or TRBD2 (5 bases each). Germline loops: CDR1 SGHAT, CDR2 FQDESV (reference sequence). This CDR3 contains 16 residues. V lost 6 bases to trimming and J lost 0 bases, with 18 bases between them. CDR3 in amino acids: CASRPSGAVSSYEQYF. Here the CDR3 DNA reads TGTGCCAGCAGGCCTTCCGGGGCGGTGAGCTCCTACGAGCAGTACTTC.

V and J are TRBV10-3 and TRBJ2-2; 8 nucleotides agree with TRBD1. The CDR3 is made up of 15 amino acids. Germline assignment: CDR1 ENHRY and CDR2 SYGVKD. The V and J ends lost 10 bases and 3 bases, in that order; junction bases with no gene match: 10. The CDR3 protein is CATLRGGQDTGELFF. The CDR3 coding sequence is TGTGCCACCCTCCGAGGGGGACAGGACACCGGGGAGCTGTTTTTT.

This clonotype was found a few times. The chain carries TRBV3-1 and TRBJ2-7; 10 bases map to TRBD2. V was pared by 0 bases and J by 5 bases, with 4 bases of the junction left unmatched. There are 15 residues in the CDR3. CDR1 and CDR2 (germline): LGHDT, YNNKEL (reference sequence). CDR3 nucleotide sequence: TGTGCCAGCAGCCAAGAGAGCGGGGGGGCGCACGAGCAGTACTTC. Protein: CASSQESGGAHEQYF.

This clonotype was recorded at least ten times. This sequence joins TRBV6-1 and TRBJ1-5, with no clear D. CDR3 length equals 15 residues. Germline-derived CDR1 and CDR2 are MNHNS and SASEGT. Trimming stripped 2 bases from V and 4 bases from J, with 12 bases between. The CDR3 reads CASSELGRSNQPQHF. DNA of the CDR3: TGTGCCAGCAGTGAACTAGGGCGAAGTAATCAGCCCCAGCATTTT.

There are many counts of this clonotype. The chain is built from TRBV6-4 and TRBJ2-2; 7 nucleotides line up with TRBD1. The V gene end was trimmed by 0 bases and the J gene end by 10 bases; junction bases not matched to a gene: 8. The germline CDR1 and CDR2 sequences are MRHNA and SNTAGT. The CDR3 covers 15 residues. This CDR3 reads CASSDSTGDSAELFF. Written as DNA, the CDR3 is TGTGCCAGCAGTGACTCAACAGGGGATAGTGCGGAGCTGTTTTTT.

V gene TRBV18 combines with J gene TRBJ1-1; D call uncertain. The CDR3 is 13 amino acids. Germline V gene lookup returns CDR1 KGHSH and CDR2 LQKENI. V lost 2 bases to trimming and J lost 2 bases, with 6 bases between them. This CDR3 is CASSPWENTEAFF. CDR3 coding DNA: TGTGCCAGCTCACCATGGGAAAACACTGAAGCTTTCTTT.

At least ten counts were recorded for this clonotype. The gene calls are TRBV6-1 and TRBJ1-5; D gene uncertain. CDR3 length: 16 residues. Trimming left V 6 bases short and J 0 bases short, with 15 bases between. The germline CDR1 and CDR2 sequences are MNHNS and SASEGT. CDR3 in amino acids: CASRNRAAYSNQPQHF. In DNA form, the CDR3 reads TGTGCCAGCAGAAACCGGGCAGCCTATAGCAATCAGCCCCAGCATTTT.

This clonotype was seen many times. The chain has TRBV15 and TRBJ2-7, with 10 bases lining up with TRBD1. The CDR3 contains 14 residues. The trim removed 2 bases at V and 3 bases at J, leaving 1 base unmatched. Germline V lookup: CDR1 LNHNV, CDR2 YYDKDF (reference sequence). The CDR3 reads CATSRRTGGYEQYF. The CDR3 DNA sequence: TGTGCCACCAGCAGAAGGACAGGGGGCTACGAGCAGTACTTC.

Ten or more counts support this clonotype. This sequence joins TRBV6-4 and TRBJ1-1, with a tentative D call TRBD1 (5 bases). Germline CDR1 reads MRHNA; CDR2 reads SNTAGT. Trimming removed 7 bases from V and 5 bases from J, with 17 bases in between. The CDR3 is made up of 14 amino acids. The CDR3 protein is CASKFRPEGTEAFF. The CDR3 bases are TGTGCCAGCAAGTTTAGACCCGAGGGGACTGAAGCTTTCTTT.

This clonotype was counted at least ten times. This chain connects TRBV6-5 to TRBJ1-3; possible D gene TRBD1, 5 bases. With 4 bases removed from V and 0 bases from J, the gap between germline ends came to 16 bases. CDR1 MNHEY and CDR2 SVGAGI come from the germline V gene. The CDR3 runs to 17 residues. The CDR3 DNA is TGTGCCAGCAGTTTCACTTTACAGGAGAGCTCTGGAAACACCATATATTTT. Amino acid sequence: CASSFTLQESSGNTIYF.

This clonotype was recorded at least ten times. The chain employs TRBV12-3 or TRBV12-4 and TRBJ1-2, with D perhaps matching TRBD1 (6 bases). CDR3 length: 13 amino acids. V was clipped by 6 bases and J by 11 bases, with 19 bases between them. CDR3 sequence reads: CASRPPGHWVYTF. The CDR3 DNA reads as TGTGCCAGCAGACCTCCGGGACATTGGGTTTACACCTTC.

This clonotype was recorded at least ten times. The chain has TRBV20-1 and TRBJ1-1; unclear D gene. In germline, CDR1 is DFQATT, CDR2 SNEGSKA (reference sequence). The V end lost 0 bases, the J end lost 3 bases, and 8 bases lay between the germline ends. The CDR3 spans 13 residues. The CDR3 nucleotides are TGCAGTGCTAGAGAAGAAGGGTACACTGAAGCTTTCTTT. Encoded protein: CSAREEGYTEAFF.

This clonotype appeared many times. This chain uses TRBV7-2 with TRBJ1-5; tentatively, D is TRBD1 (5 bases). This CDR3 contains 15 residues. Germline assignment: CDR1 SGHTA and CDR2 FQGNSA. V shed 5 bases and J shed 0 bases, with 11 bases lying between them. CDR3 DNA: TGTGCCAGCAGCGAGACAGCGTATAGCAATCAGCCCCAGCATTTT. Protein sequence: CASSETAYSNQPQHF.

In this sample, this clonotype turned up many times. The V and J genes are TRBV4-1 and TRBJ1-2; 7 nucleotides align to TRBD1. Germline lookup yields CDR1 MGHRA and CDR2 YSYEKL. The CDR3 is made up of 15 amino acids. The J segment lost 8 bases and the V segment lost 0 bases, leaving 9 bases of the junction unmatched. Here the CDR3 reads CASSQDQGQGEGYTF. CDR3 DNA: TGCGCCAGCAGCCAAGATCAAGGGCAGGGGGAGGGCTACACCTTC.